This T cell receptor beta chain was identified in a study of control samples from healthy donors and cancer patients. Germline V gene sequence: CDR1 WNHNN, CDR2 SYGVQD (reference sequence). Germline trimming cut 4 bases from V and 5 bases from J; bases unmatched to any gene: 1. This CDR3 has 14 amino acids. This clone was counted a single time. Assay used: immunoSEQ multiplex PCR; TCRdb lists only in-frame clones, some missing. Counted here are some 120,000 clones, more than 70% occurring once; the ten biggest clones make up approximately 2.3%. The chain links TRBV10-1 to TRBJ2-3, with 12 bases aligning to TRBD2. Material: blood. This TCR came from a woman between 65 and 79 years old in good health. CDR3 coding DNA: TGCGCCAGCAGTGCGACTAGCGGGGGAGATACGCAGTATTTT. This gives the protein CASSATSGGDTQYF.